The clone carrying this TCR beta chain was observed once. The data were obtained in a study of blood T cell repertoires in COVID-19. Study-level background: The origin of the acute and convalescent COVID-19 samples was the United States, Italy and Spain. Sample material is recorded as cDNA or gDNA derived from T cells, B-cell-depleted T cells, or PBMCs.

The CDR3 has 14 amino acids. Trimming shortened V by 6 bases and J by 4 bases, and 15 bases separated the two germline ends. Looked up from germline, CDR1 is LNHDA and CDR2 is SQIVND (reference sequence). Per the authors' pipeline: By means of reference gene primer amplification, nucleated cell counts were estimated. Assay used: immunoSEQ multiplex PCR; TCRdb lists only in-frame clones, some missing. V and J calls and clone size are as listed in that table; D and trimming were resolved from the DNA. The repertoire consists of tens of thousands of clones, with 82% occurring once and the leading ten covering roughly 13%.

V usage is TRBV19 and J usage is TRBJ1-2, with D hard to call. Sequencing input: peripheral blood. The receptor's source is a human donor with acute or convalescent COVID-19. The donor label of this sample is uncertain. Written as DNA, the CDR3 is TGTGCCAGTAGCCTGCCCATGTGGAGCTATGGCTACACCTTC. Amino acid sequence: CASSLPMWSYGYTF.